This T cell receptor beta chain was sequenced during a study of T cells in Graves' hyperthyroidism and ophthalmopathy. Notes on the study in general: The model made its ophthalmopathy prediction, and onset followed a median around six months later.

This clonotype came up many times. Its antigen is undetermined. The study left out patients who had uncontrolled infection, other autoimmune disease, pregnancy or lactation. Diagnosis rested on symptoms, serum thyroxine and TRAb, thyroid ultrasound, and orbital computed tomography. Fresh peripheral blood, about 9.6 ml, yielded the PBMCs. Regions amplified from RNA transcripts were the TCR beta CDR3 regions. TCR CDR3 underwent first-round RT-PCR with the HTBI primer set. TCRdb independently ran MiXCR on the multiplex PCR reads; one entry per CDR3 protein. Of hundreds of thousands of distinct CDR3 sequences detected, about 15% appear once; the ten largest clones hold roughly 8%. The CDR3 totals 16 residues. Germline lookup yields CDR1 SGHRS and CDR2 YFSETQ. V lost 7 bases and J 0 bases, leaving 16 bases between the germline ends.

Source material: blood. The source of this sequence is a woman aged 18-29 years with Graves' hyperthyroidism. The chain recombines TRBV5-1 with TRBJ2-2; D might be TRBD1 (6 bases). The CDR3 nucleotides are TGCGCCAGCCACAGGAGACAGGAGACGAACACCGGGGAGCTGTTTTTT. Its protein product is CASHRRQETNTGELFF.